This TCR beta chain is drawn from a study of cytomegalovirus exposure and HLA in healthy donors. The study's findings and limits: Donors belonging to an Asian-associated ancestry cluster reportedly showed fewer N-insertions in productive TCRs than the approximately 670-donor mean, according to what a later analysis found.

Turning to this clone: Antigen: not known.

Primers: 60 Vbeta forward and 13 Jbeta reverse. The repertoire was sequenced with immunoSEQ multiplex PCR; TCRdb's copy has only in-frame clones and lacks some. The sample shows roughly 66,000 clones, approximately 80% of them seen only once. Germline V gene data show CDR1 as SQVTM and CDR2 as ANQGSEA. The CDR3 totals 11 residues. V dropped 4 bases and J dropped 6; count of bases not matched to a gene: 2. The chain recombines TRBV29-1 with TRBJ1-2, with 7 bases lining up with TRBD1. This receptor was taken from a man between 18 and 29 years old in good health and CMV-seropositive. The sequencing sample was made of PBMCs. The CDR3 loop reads CSVGDSHGYTF. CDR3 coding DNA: TGCAGCGTTGGGGACAGTCATGGCTACACCTTC.